Below, 15 T cell receptor beta chains from the same sample are listed, as sequenced in a study of T cell responses to AZD1222 COVID-19 vaccine. Here immunoSEQ multiplex PCR was the method, and the copy in TCRdb shows in-frame clones only, minus some. The table has 120,000 or so clones, 85% to 90% seen once. The input for sequencing was peripheral blood, taken on day 0 of AZD1222 vaccination. All receptors derive from an adult in good health.

The V gene is TRBV25-1, the J gene TRBJ1-6; perhaps TRBD1 as D (5 bases). V was pared by 8 bases and J by 4 bases, with 12 bases between. The CDR3 runs to 14 residues. Germline-derived CDR1 and CDR2 are MGHDK and SYGVNS. The CDR3 DNA is TGTGCCAGCCGGGACGGAAAGTATAATTCACCCCTCCACTTT. Its protein product is CASRDGKYNSPLHF.

The V call is TRBV2, the J call TRBJ2-4; possible D gene TRBD2, 5 bases. CDR3 length: 14 residues. Per the germline V gene, CDR1 is SNHLY and CDR2 is FYNNEI. V was clipped by 8 bases and J by 1 base, with 12 bases between them. The DNA of the CDR3 is TGTGCCAGCTGTCGGGGTGTTGCCAAAAACATTCAGTACTTC. Its protein is CASCRGVAKNIQYF.

The chain has TRBV5-1 and TRBJ2-2; 8 nucleotides align to TRBD2. Germline V gene lookup returns CDR1 SGHRS and CDR2 YFSETQ. The CDR3 covers 14 residues. The ends lost 0 bases at V and 6 bases at J; junction bases unmatched: 1. The CDR3 bases are TGCGCCAGCAGCTTGGGACTAGCGCCCGGGGAGCTGTTTTTT. Residues: CASSLGLAPGELFF.

The chain employs TRBV19 and TRBJ2-6; 8 bases line up with TRBD1. Germline CDR1 reads LNHDA; CDR2 reads SQIVND (reference sequence). The CDR3 has 15 residues. The V and J ends lost 6 bases and 4 bases, in that order; junction bases with no gene match: 5. CDR3 nucleotides: TGTGCCAGTAGGGGCAGGGGGCCAGGGGCCAACGTCCTGACTTTC. Protein sequence: CASRGRGPGANVLTF.

The V gene is TRBV27, the J gene TRBJ1-4, with D perhaps TRBD1 (6 bases). The germline gives CDR1 MNHEY, CDR2 SMNVEV (reference sequence). This CDR3 contains 15 residues. Trimming stripped 6 bases from V and 0 bases from J, with 11 bases between. The chain's CDR3 is CASRSAGATNEKLFF. As DNA, the CDR3 is TGTGCCAGCAGGTCCGCAGGGGCAACTAATGAAAAACTGTTTTTT.

This clone has a single count. The chain combines TRBV3-1 (or the pseudogene TRBV3-2) with TRBJ2-6; the D is unclear. This CDR3 spans 16 amino acids. The ends were cut back, 4 bases at V and 0 bases at J, with 10 bases in the middle. CDR1 is LGHDT and CDR2 is YNNKEL in the germline V gene (reference sequence). In DNA, the CDR3 is TGTGCCAGCAGCCCTCGAGGAGTCTCTGGGGCCAACGTCCTGACTTTC. Translation gives CASSPRGVSGANVLTF.

The rearrangement links TRBV7-9 to TRBJ2-2; D perhaps matches TRBD1 (6 bases). V shed 3 bases and J shed 2 bases, with 13 bases lying between them. CDR1 SEHNR and CDR2 FQNEAQ come from the germline V gene (reference sequence). This CDR3 contains 16 residues. CDR3 nucleotide sequence: TGTGCCAGCAGCTTTACAGGGACGATAAACACCGGGGAGCTGTTTTTT. It is translated as CASSFTGTINTGELFF.

The chain links TRBV29-1 to TRBJ1-1; 8 bases agree with TRBD1. Germline CDR1 and CDR2: SQVTM and ANQGSEA. Trimming at V came to 3 bases and at J to 0 bases, leaving 3 bases not matched to a gene. CDR3 length: 14 amino acids. The CDR3 DNA is TGCAGCGTTGAGCGGACAGGGCTGAACACTGAAGCTTTCTTT. Translating gives CSVERTGLNTEAFF.

The rearrangement uses TRBV7-3 and TRBJ2-5; D may match TRBD1 or TRBD2 (5 bases each). The CDR3 length is 15 residues. The germline CDR1 and CDR2 sequences are SGHTA and FQGTGA. With 1 base removed from V and 3 bases from J, the gap between germline ends came to 12 bases. The CDR3 sequence is CASSLNAGREETQYF. The CDR3 DNA follows: TGTGCCAGCAGCTTAAACGCAGGGAGAGAAGAGACCCAGTACTTC.

The J gene is TRBJ1-6, the V gene TRBV2; tentatively, D is TRBD1 (5 bases). Germline values: CDR1 SNHLY, CDR2 FYNNEI. Trimming removed 2 bases from V and 0 bases from J, with 5 bases in between. The CDR3 runs to 15 residues. The DNA for the CDR3 is TGTGCCAGCAGTGAACAGGGCTCCTATAATTCACCCCTCCACTTT. Protein product: CASSEQGSYNSPLHF.

The chain is built from TRBV5-6 and TRBJ1-2; TRBD1 aligns across 11 bases. The germline CDR1 and CDR2 sequences are SGHDT and YYEEEE. V gave up 0 bases and J gave up 4 bases; unmatched junction bases: 2. The CDR3 covers 15 residues. The CDR3 reads CASSLVGQGVYGYTF. The DNA of the CDR3 is TGTGCCAGCAGCTTGGTGGGACAGGGGGTCTATGGCTACACCTTC.

The rearrangement joins TRBV5-1 to TRBJ1-4; 10 bases map to TRBD1. Germline trimming cut 4 bases from V and 2 bases from J; bases unmatched to any gene: 2. Germline V lookup: CDR1 SGHRS, CDR2 YFSETQ. The CDR3 extends over 15 amino acids. CDR3 residues: CASSVGQGTNEKLFF. CDR3 DNA: TGCGCCAGCAGCGTGGGACAGGGGACTAATGAAAAACTGTTTTTT.

The V call is TRBV9, the J call TRBJ2-3; D uncertain. CDR1 and CDR2 from the germline V gene are SGDLS and YYNGEE. The CDR3 is 15 amino acids. V lost 0 bases and J 0 bases, leaving 8 bases between the germline ends. The DNA of the CDR3 is TGTGCCAGCAGCGTAGCGCCCACTAGCACAGATACGCAGTATTTT. Its protein product is CASSVAPTSTDTQYF.

The DNA of the CDR3 is TGTGCCAGCAGTTTATGGGGGTCTGGTGGCTACACCTTC. This encodes CASSLWGSGGYTF. This rearrangement joins TRBV12-3 or TRBV12-4 to TRBJ1-2; D may be TRBD1 (5 bases). This CDR3 has 13 amino acids. Trimming removed 2 bases from V and 7 bases from J, with 11 bases in between.

The chain is built from TRBV21-1 and TRBJ2-7; TRBD2 is taken as the D call from the table, unchecked against the DNA. TRBV21-1 is a pseudogene locus. The CDR3 is made up of 16 amino acids. CDR3 protein: CASKEDWREVVYEQYF. CDR3 in DNA: TGTGCCAGCAAGGAGGACTGGCGGGAGGTTGTCTACGAGCAGTACTTC.